The rows below give T cell receptor beta chains drawn from one sample of a study of cytomegalovirus exposure and HLA in healthy donors. Clones were read by immunoSEQ multiplex PCR, and TCRdb kept only the in-frame ones, dropping some. The sample includes 110,000 or so clones, about four fifths seen only once; the top ten take approximately 1.3%. The sequencing sample was made of PBMCs. The receptors originated from a man aged 35-49 years in good health and CMV-seronegative. Both conserved end residues are part of each CDR3. A D gene is named only where the DNA matches it firmly. A clone size is listed for some rows: how often the clone was seen (once, few, many), or a class if it is expanded.

D gene: TRBD2; CDR3 length: 17; clone size: .; V gene: TRBV5-1; J gene: TRBJ2-3; CDR3 protein: CASSLPTSGSRGDTQYF; CDR3 DNA: TGCGCCAGCAGCTTGCCGACTAGCGGGAGTAGAGGAGATACGCAGTATTTT
D gene: .; CDR3 length: 14; clone size: .; V gene: TRBV29-1; J gene: TRBJ2-1; CDR3 protein: CSVAGERGNNEQFF; CDR3 DNA: TGCAGCGTCGCTGGGGAGAGGGGGAACAATGAGCAGTTCTTC
D gene: TRBD1; CDR3 length: 14; clone size: .; V gene: TRBV30; J gene: TRBJ2-7; CDR3 protein: CAWNLWDRVNEQYF; CDR3 DNA: TGTGCCTGGAACCTGTGGGACAGGGTCAACGAGCAGTACTTC
D gene: .; CDR3 length: 14; clone size: .; V gene: TRBV18; J gene: TRBJ2-7; CDR3 protein: CASSPPDGTYEQYF; CDR3 DNA: TGTGCCAGCTCACCTCCCGACGGGACCTACGAGCAGTACTTC
D gene: .; CDR3 length: 14; clone size: few; V gene: TRBV5-8; J gene: TRBJ2-7; CDR3 protein: CASSLERTDYEQYF; CDR3 DNA: TGTGCCAGCAGCTTGGAGCGGACAGATTACGAGCAGTACTTC
D gene: .; CDR3 length: 12; clone size: few; V gene: TRBV4-3; J gene: TRBJ1-1; CDR3 protein: CASSQDRLRAFF; CDR3 DNA: TGCGCCAGCAGCCAAGATCGCCTTCGGGCTTTCTTT
D gene: .; CDR3 length: 12; clone size: .; V gene: TRBV7-8; J gene: TRBJ2-7; CDR3 protein: CASSPRGNEQYF; CDR3 DNA: TGTGCCAGCAGCCCCCGGGGTAACGAGCAGTACTTC
D gene: TRBD1; CDR3 length: 14; clone size: .; V gene: TRBV4-1; J gene: TRBJ1-2; CDR3 protein: CASSLFGTGYGYTF; CDR3 DNA: TGCGCCAGCAGCCTCTTCGGGACAGGGTATGGCTACACCTTC
D gene: .; CDR3 length: 14; clone size: .; V gene: TRBV11-3; J gene: TRBJ1-4; CDR3 protein: CASSGRGRKEKLFF; CDR3 DNA: TGTGCCAGCAGCGGCAGGGGCCGGAAGGAAAAACTGTTTTTT
D gene: TRBD1; CDR3 length: 15; clone size: once; V gene: TRBV5-1; J gene: TRBJ2-3; CDR3 protein: CASRLGTGSTDTQYF; CDR3 DNA: TGCGCCAGCAGGCTCGGGACAGGTAGCACAGATACGCAGTATTTT
D gene: TRBD1; CDR3 length: 16; clone size: once; V gene: TRBV2; J gene: TRBJ2-2; CDR3 protein: CASHGAGGFNTGELFF; CDR3 DNA: TGTGCCAGCCATGGGGCAGGGGGCTTTAACACCGGGGAGCTGTTTTTT
D gene: TRBD2; CDR3 length: 20; clone size: .; V gene: TRBV6-1; J gene: TRBJ2-5; CDR3 protein: CASSDTKGLFGGRARETQYF; CDR3 DNA: TGTGCCAGCAGTGATACCAAGGGCCTTTTTGGCGGGAGGGCCCGGGAGACCCAGTACTTC
D gene: .; CDR3 length: 13; clone size: .; V gene: TRBV29-1; J gene: TRBJ2-7; CDR3 protein: CSVVYGTTYEQYF; CDR3 DNA: TGCAGCGTTGTTTACGGGACAACCTACGAGCAGTACTTC
D gene: .; CDR3 length: 13; clone size: .; V gene: TRBV21-1; J gene: TRBJ2-3; CDR3 protein: CASSKWRTDTQYF; CDR3 DNA: TGTGCCAGCAGCAAATGGAGAACAGATACGCAGTATTTT
D gene: TRBD1; CDR3 length: 16; clone size: .; V gene: TRBV4-1; J gene: TRBJ2-7; CDR3 protein: CASSQEPQDRGGEQYF; CDR3 DNA: TGCGCCAGCAGCCAAGAACCCCAGGACAGGGGGGGCGAGCAGTACTTC
D gene: .; CDR3 length: 20; clone size: .; V gene: TRBV4-2; J gene: TRBJ2-1; CDR3 protein: CASSQGNQGGGPVEYNEQFF; CDR3 DNA: TGTGCCAGCAGCCAAGGTAATCAAGGGGGGGGGCCTGTGGAGTACAATGAGCAGTTCTTC
D gene: .; CDR3 length: 13; clone size: .; V gene: TRBV7-3; J gene: TRBJ2-1; CDR3 protein: CASSLAGINEQFF; CDR3 DNA: TGTGCCAGCAGCTTAGCAGGGATCAATGAGCAGTTCTTC
D gene: .; CDR3 length: 17; clone size: .; V gene: TRBV5-6; J gene: TRBJ1-5; CDR3 protein: CASSLSSKGVYNQPQHF; CDR3 DNA: TGTGCCAGCAGCTTGTCAAGCAAAGGGGTATACAATCAGCCCCAGCATTTT
D gene: .; CDR3 length: 14; clone size: .; V gene: TRBV29-1; J gene: TRBJ1-1; CDR3 protein: CSGLKGGGYTEAFF; CDR3 DNA: TGCAGCGGGTTAAAGGGGGGAGGGTACACTGAAGCTTTCTTT
D gene: .; CDR3 length: 14; clone size: .; V gene: TRBV5-1; J gene: TRBJ1-2; CDR3 protein: CASSEGQSFYGYTF; CDR3 DNA: TGCGCCAGCAGCGAGGGACAAAGCTTCTATGGCTACACCTTC
D gene: .; CDR3 length: 14; clone size: few; V gene: TRBV5-1; J gene: TRBJ2-5; CDR3 protein: CASSPRGPQETQYF; CDR3 DNA: TGCGCCAGCAGTCCCCGTGGCCCCCAAGAGACCCAGTACTTC
D gene: TRBD1; CDR3 length: 13; clone size: few; V gene: TRBV7-2; J gene: TRBJ1-2; CDR3 protein: CASSDGQGYGYTF; CDR3 DNA: TGTGCCAGCAGCGACGGACAGGGCTATGGCTACACCTTC
D gene: TRBD1; CDR3 length: 14; clone size: few; V gene: TRBV6-1; J gene: TRBJ1-5; CDR3 protein: CASQDRGQSQPQHF; CDR3 DNA: TGTGCCAGCCAGGACAGGGGGCAAAGTCAGCCCCAGCATTTT
D gene: .; CDR3 length: 16; clone size: .; V gene: TRBV10-2; J gene: TRBJ2-7; CDR3 protein: CASSEKRDGGSYEQYF; CDR3 DNA: TGCGCCAGCAGTGAGAAAAGGGACGGGGGCTCCTACGAGCAGTACTTC
D gene: .; CDR3 length: 13; clone size: .; V gene: TRBV7-9; J gene: TRBJ2-2; CDR3 protein: CASREGNTGELFF; CDR3 DNA: TGTGCCAGCAGGGAGGGAAACACCGGGGAGCTGTTTTTT
D gene: .; CDR3 length: 12; clone size: .; V gene: TRBV30; J gene: TRBJ1-2; CDR3 protein: CAWSGGVGGYTF; CDR3 DNA: TGTGCCTGGAGTGGGGGAGTTGGTGGCTACACCTTC